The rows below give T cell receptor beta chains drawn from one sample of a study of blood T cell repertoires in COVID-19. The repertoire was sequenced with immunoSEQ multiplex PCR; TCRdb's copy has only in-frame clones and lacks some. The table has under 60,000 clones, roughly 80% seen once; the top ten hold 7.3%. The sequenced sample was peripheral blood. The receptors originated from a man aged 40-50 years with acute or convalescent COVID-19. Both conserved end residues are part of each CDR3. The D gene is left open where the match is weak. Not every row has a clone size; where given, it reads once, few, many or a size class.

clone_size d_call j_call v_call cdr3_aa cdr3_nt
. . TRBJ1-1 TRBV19 CASSQTLNTEAFF TGTGCCAGTAGCCAAACACTGAACACTGAAGCTTTCTTT
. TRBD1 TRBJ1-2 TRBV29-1 CSVGDSQTQPYGYTF TGCAGCGTCGGGGACAGCCAGACACAACCCTATGGCTACACCTTC
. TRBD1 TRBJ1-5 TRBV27 CASRQTGNNQPQHF TGTGCCAGCAGGCAGACAGGGAACAATCAGCCCCAGCATTTT
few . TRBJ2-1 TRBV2 CASSTLQGLSYNEQFF TGTGCCAGCAGTACCCTCCAGGGGCTCTCCTACAATGAGCAGTTCTTC
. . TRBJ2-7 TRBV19 CASSNQGGYEQYF TGTGCCAGTAGTAACCAGGGTGGGTACGAGCAGTACTTC
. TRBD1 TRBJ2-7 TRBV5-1 CASSLGDRGGGEQYF TGCGCCAGCAGCTTGGGGGACAGGGGAGGAGGGGAGCAGTACTTC
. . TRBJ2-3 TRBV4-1 CASSQDRDSRGTDTQYF TGCGCCAGCAGCCAAGACCGGGACTCCCGGGGCACAGATACGCAGTATTTT
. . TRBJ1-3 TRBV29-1 CSAGVSGNTIYF TGCAGCGCAGGGGTCTCTGGAAACACCATATATTTT
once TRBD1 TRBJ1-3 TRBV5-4 CASSLGGTAGNTIYF TGTGCCAGCAGCTTGGGGGGGACAGCAGGAAACACCATATATTTT
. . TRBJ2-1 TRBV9 CASSLQGGTNEWQFF TGTGCCAGCAGCCTTCAGGGGGGTACTAATGAGTGGCAGTTCTTC
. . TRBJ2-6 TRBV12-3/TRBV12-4 CASVNSGANVLTF TGTGCCAGCGTTAACTCTGGGGCCAACGTCCTGACTTTC
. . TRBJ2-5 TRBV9 CASSENAGGETQYF TGTGCCAGCAGCGAGAACGCGGGCGGAGAGACCCAGTACTTC
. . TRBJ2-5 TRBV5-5 CASSLVEAGSEYF TGTGCCAGCAGCCTAGTGGAAGCGGGTTCGGAGTACTTC